This T cell receptor beta chain came from a study of blood T cell repertoires in COVID-19 (dated by TCRdb to 2020 to 2021). Study-wide context: Collaborator samples came from the United States, Italy and Spain and covered acute and convalescent phases of COVID-19. The material from the prospective study consisted of cDNA or gDNA derived from T cells, B-cell-depleted T cells, or PBMCs. Deeply sampled blood TCRbeta repertoires from subjects exposed to, actively infected with, or recovered from COVID-19 were included in the dataset. The repertoires were released in a freely available public database meant as a resource for research on the immune response to SARS-CoV-2. The samples were drawn from the first 160 participants of the ongoing ImmuneRACE study and from 950 to 1,500 subjects provided by 6 global collaborators. Nearly every sample came with metadata listing a de-identified subject ID, COVID-19 status, age in years and sex. Where available, HLA class I and class II types were obtained from metadata supplied by the sample provider rather than from assay-based typing. Beyond this particular receptor, the publication reports: Clinical and demographic metadata were provided uncurated, with the amount varying by source and participant.

Details on this clone: Its antigen remains undetermined. Base-call qualities are not available, and no considerably larger clone is one nucleotide away.

Collaborating institutions collected whole blood in K2EDTA tubes following their own protocols. Collaborator samples were shipped for TCRbeta analysis as frozen whole blood, isolated PBMCs, or DNA extracted from either sample type. TCRbeta CDR3 regions were amplified from genomic DNA by means of the immunoSEQ Assay, a bias-controlled multiplex PCR. Concerning the study's data processing: The number of nucleated cells in each sample was estimated from the amplification of reference gene primers within the assay. To quantify the absolute abundance of each unique TCRbeta CDR3 rearrangement, sequence reads were collapsed and filtered. For each sample, productive Simpson clonality was calculated as the square root of Simpson's diversity index over productive rearrangements. The immuneACCESS repertoire file appears here via TCRdb, limited to in-frame rearrangements. These files lack a portion of the clones; in checked studies, under half of the deficit traces to unresolved V genes, and the cause of the others is not known. Clone size and V and J calls were adopted from that table, with D and trimming inferred from the DNA. This sample comprises 140,000 to 150,000 clones, roughly 89% of them detected only once. The ten largest clonotypes hold 1.5% to 2% of the sample.

The specimen sequenced was peripheral blood. This TCR was recovered from a human donor in a cohort sampled during active COVID-19.

The CDR3 region reads CASSYSRTGATYEQYF. The DNA sequence is as follows: TGTGCCAGCAGTTACTCGAGGACAGGGGCGACCTACGAGCAGTACTTC. Recombination connected TRBV6-5 to TRBJ2-7; TRBD1 aligns with 9 central bases. The CDR3 spans 16 residues, from the cysteine through the phenylalanine. The retained sequence is limited to the CDR3, 48 bases, with the frame set at the first base. CDR1 and CDR2 (MNHEY, SVGAGI) derive from the germline V gene. Trimming leaves V shorter by 0 bases and J shorter by 2 bases, with the junction holding 5 bases beyond the gene matches.